A selection of T cell receptor beta chains follows, all from one sample in a study of CD8 T cells in ankylosing spondylitis. Each CDR3 protein gets one entry after TCRdb re-called the 5' RACE reads with MiXCR. The table shows around 450,000 distinct CDR3 sequences, with roughly a quarter occurring only once. Sequences were obtained from blood, either unsorted or a sorted T cell fraction (not recorded which). The receptors stem from a male donor with ankylosing spondylitis. Both conserved end residues are part of each CDR3. A D gene is named only where the DNA matches it firmly.

J,length,V,D,CDR3
TRBJ2-7,13,TRBV5-1,-,CASSVTALQEQYF
TRBJ2-3,16,TRBV4-2,-,CASSQDGRMVTDTQYF
TRBJ2-2,13,TRBV29-1,-,CSVETTNTGELFF
TRBJ1-4,14,TRBV2,-,CASHRTTTNEKLFF
TRBJ2-1,15,TRBV20-1,-,CSARDGKSSYNEQFF
TRBJ2-7,14,TRBV29-1,TRBD2,CSVEVGAGGYEQYF
TRBJ1-4,12,TRBV2,-,CASSRRYEKLFF
TRBJ1-5,15,TRBV6-1,-,CATGGWGYSNQPQHF
TRBJ1-3,20,TRBV11-2,TRBD1,CASSLDRTSGTGLTGNTIYF
TRBJ2-1,12,TRBV11-2,TRBD2,CASTSGYNEQFF
TRBJ1-2,14,TRBV3-1,-,CASSRASTDYGYTF
TRBJ1-1,14,TRBV20-1,-,CSADEGRLNTEAFF
TRBJ2-3,15,TRBV5-1,TRBD2,CASSLVAGGTDTQYF
TRBJ2-1,15,TRBV5-1,-,CASSPDVGAYNEQFF
TRBJ2-5,14,TRBV4-2,-,CASSREVRKETQYF
TRBJ2-3,15,TRBV7-8,TRBD2,CATPAWLAGTDTQYF
TRBJ1-4,14,TRBV12-3/TRBV12-4,-,CASSTPATNEKLFF
TRBJ2-7,14,TRBV29-1,-,CSVAPDRVSYEQYF
TRBJ2-5,16,TRBV27,TRBD1,CASSTLGQGGRETQYF
TRBJ2-3,16,TRBV5-1,-,CASSRYSPRGTDTQYF
TRBJ2-7,11,TRBV20-1,-,CGGTSSYEQYF
TRBJ1-2,17,TRBV27,-,CASSLVGGSNFNYGYTF
TRBJ2-2,14,TRBV14,-,CASRPDAVNGELFF
TRBJ1-2,15,TRBV3-1,TRBD1,CASSQPDREYYGYTF
TRBJ1-1,14,TRBV29-1,-,CSVDKGGKGTEAFF
TRBJ1-1,14,TRBV9,TRBD1,CASSPTTGVTEAFF
TRBJ2-7,10,TRBV20-1,-,CSASMYEQYF
TRBJ2-1,16,TRBV4-2,-,CASSSHRRQSQSEQFF
TRBJ1-2,13,TRBV29-1,-,CSVGGRLTRSYTF
TRBJ2-1,13,TRBV5-1,TRBD2,CASKLAGGDEQFF
TRBJ2-5,16,TRBV7-9,TRBD2,CASSLLLAGANETQYF
TRBJ2-1,16,TRBV7-9,-,CASSPRQAPPEVDRFF